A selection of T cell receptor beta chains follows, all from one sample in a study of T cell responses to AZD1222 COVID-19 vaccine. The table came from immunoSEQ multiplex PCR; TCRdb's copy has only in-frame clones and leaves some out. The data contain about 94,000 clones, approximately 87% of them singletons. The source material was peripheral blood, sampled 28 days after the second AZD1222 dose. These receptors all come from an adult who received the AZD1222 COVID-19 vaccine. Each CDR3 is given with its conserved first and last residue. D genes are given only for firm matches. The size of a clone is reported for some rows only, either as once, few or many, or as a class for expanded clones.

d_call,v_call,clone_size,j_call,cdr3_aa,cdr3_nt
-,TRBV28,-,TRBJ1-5,CASSLRNQPQHF,TGTGCCAGCAGTTTACGTAATCAGCCCCAGCATTTT
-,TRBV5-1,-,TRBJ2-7,CASSLGVLSYEQYF,TGCGCCAGCAGCTTGGGGGTATTATCCTACGAGCAGTACTTC
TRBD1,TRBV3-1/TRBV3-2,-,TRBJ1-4,CAAGGITNEKLFF,TGTGCCGCAGGGGGCATAACTAATGAAAAACTGTTTTTT
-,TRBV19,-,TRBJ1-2,CASSISRSAVNHYGYTF,TGTGCCAGTAGTATCTCTAGGTCAGCCGTAAACCACTATGGCTACACCTTC
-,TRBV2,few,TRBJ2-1,CASSEGRTIYNEQFF,TGTGCCAGCAGTGAAGGGCGGACCATTTACAATGAGCAGTTCTTC
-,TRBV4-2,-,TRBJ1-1,CASSLGNTEAFF,TGTGCCAGCAGCCTGGGGAACACTGAAGCTTTCTTT
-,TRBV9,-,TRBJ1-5,CASSVRKVQREGDISNQPQHF,TGTGCCAGCAGCGTACGAAAAGTCCAGCGCGAGGGGGATATAAGCAATCAGCCCCAGCATTTT
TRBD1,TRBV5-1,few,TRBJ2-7,CASSPDRDYDEQYF,TGCGCCAGCAGCCCGGACAGGGATTACGACGAGCAGTACTTC
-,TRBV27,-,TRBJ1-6,CASSPGRGASPLHF,TGTGCCAGCAGCCCGGGACGTGGGGCTTCACCCCTCCACTTT
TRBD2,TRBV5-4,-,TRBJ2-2,CASSLRTSGNTGELFF,TGTGCCAGCAGCTTGCGGACTAGCGGGAACACCGGGGAGCTGTTTTTT
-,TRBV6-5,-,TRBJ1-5,CASRPRVGNQPQHF,TGTGCCAGCAGGCCTCGGGTCGGTAATCAGCCCCAGCATTTT
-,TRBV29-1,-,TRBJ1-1,CSVVGKNTEAFF,TGCAGCGTTGTGGGGAAGAACACTGAAGCTTTCTTT
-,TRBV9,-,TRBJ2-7,CASSVEGFSYEQYF,TGTGCCAGCAGCGTCGAGGGTTTCTCCTACGAGCAGTACTTC
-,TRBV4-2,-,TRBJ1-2,CASSQGVILANRNYGYTF,TGTGCCAGCAGCCAAGGGGTAATCTTGGCGAACAGAAACTATGGCTACACCTTC
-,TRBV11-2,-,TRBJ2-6,CASSIDPGSGANVLTF,TGTGCCAGCAGCATAGATCCCGGCTCTGGGGCCAACGTCCTGACTTTC
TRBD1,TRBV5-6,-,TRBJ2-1,CASSLGGQGTYNEQFF,TGTGCCAGCAGCTTGGGAGGACAGGGAACGTACAATGAGCAGTTCTTC
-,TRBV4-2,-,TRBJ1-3,CASSHLGGGSSGNTIYF,TGTGCCAGCAGCCATCTTGGGGGGGGCAGCTCTGGAAACACCATATATTTT
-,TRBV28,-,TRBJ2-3,CASSPDSTDTQYF,TGTGCCAGCAGCCCGGACTCCACAGATACGCAGTATTTT
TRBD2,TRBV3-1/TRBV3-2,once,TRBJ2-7,CASKPTGEGSYEQYF,TGTGCCAGCAAACCGACCGGGGAGGGCTCCTACGAGCAGTACTTC
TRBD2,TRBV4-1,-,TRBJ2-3,CASSPTELAGGLEGTQYF,TGCGCCAGCAGCCCTACAGAACTAGCGGGGGGGCTGGAGGGTACGCAGTATTTT
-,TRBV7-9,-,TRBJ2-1,CASSLANRAFEEQFF,TGTGCCAGCAGCTTAGCAAACAGGGCTTTCGAGGAGCAGTTCTTC
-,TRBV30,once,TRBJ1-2,CAWKGRREDGYTF,TGTGCCTGGAAAGGTCGAAGGGAGGACGGCTACACCTTC
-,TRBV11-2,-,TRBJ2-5,CASSLGSSDQETQYF,TGTGCCAGCAGCTTGGGGTCTAGCGATCAAGAGACCCAGTACTTC
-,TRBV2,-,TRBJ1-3,CASSSRWDASLAIYF,TGTGCCAGCAGTTCCCGATGGGACGCCAGCCTCGCCATATATTTT
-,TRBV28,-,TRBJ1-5,CASSRQHSNQPQHF,TGTGCCAGCAGCAGACAACATAGCAATCAGCCCCAGCATTTT
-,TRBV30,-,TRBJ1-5,CAWSPDSNQPQHF,TGTGCCTGGAGCCCGGATAGCAATCAGCCCCAGCATTTT
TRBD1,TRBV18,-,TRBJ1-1,CASSPGTVMRNTEAFF,TGTGCCAGCTCACCAGGGACAGTTATGAGGAACACTGAAGCTTTCTTT
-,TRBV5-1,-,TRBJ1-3,CASSLAGSVGNTIYF,TGCGCCAGCAGCTTGGCTGGCAGCGTTGGGAACACCATATATTTT
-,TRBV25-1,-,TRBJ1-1,CASSEYIPTDQNTEAFF,TGTGCCAGCAGTGAATATATCCCCACAGACCAGAACACTGAAGCTTTCTTT
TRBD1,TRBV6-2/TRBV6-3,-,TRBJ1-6,CASSYGQGGVSPLHF,TGTGCCAGCAGTTACGGGCAGGGGGGTGTTTCACCCCTCCACTTT
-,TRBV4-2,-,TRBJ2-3,CASSQERFLASTDTQYF,TGTGCCAGCAGCCAAGAGAGGTTCCTAGCCTCCACAGATACGCAGTATTTT
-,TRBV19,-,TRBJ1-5,CASMGPVNSNQPQHF,TGTGCCAGTATGGGCCCAGTGAATAGCAATCAGCCCCAGCATTTT
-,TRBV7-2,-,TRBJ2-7,CASSPHGPSLGSYEQYF,TGTGCCAGCAGCCCTCATGGGCCATCTCTAGGCTCCTACGAGCAGTACTTC
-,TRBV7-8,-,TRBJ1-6,CASSFPDESSYNSPLHF,TGTGCCAGCAGCTTTCCAGATGAGAGCTCCTATAATTCACCCCTCCACTTT
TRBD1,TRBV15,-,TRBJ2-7,CATSRETGFDYEQYF,TGTGCCACCAGCAGAGAGACAGGGTTCGACTACGAGCAGTACTTC
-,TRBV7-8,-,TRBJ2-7,CASSLSRGAPYEQYF,TGTGCCAGCAGCTTATCTCGGGGGGCCCCCTACGAGCAGTACTTC
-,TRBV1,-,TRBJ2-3,CTSSQGQGRTSGTQSTDTQYF,TGCACCAGCAGCCAAGGCCAGGGGCGGACTAGCGGGACCCAAAGCACAGATACGCAGTATTTT
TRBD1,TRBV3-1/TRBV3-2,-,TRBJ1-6,CASSEKQGVSSYNSPLHF,TGTGCCAGCAGCGAAAAACAGGGGGTTAGCTCCTATAATTCACCCCTCCACTTT
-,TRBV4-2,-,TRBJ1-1,CASSRDIEAFF,TGTGCCAGCAGCCGAGACATTGAAGCTTTCTTT
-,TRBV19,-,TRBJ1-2,CASSILSGKANYGYTF,TGTGCCAGTAGTATCCTGTCAGGGAAGGCTAACTATGGCTACACCTTC
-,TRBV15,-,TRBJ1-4,CATSRVAGNEKLFF,TGTGCCACCAGCAGAGTGGCGGGTAATGAAAAACTGTTTTTT
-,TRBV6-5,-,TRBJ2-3,CASSSDRRTDTQYF,TGTGCCAGCAGCTCTGACAGACGCACAGATACGCAGTATTTT
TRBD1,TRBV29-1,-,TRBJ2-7,CSVEGTGREQYF,TGCAGCGTTGAGGGGACAGGGAGGGAGCAGTACTTC
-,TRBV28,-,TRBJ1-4,CASSLAGEDEKLFF,TGTGCCAGTTCCCTCGCGGGCGAGGATGAAAAACTGTTTTTT
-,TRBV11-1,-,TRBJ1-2,CASSSSVNGGYTF,TGTGCCAGCAGCTCAAGCGTTAATGGTGGCTACACCTTC
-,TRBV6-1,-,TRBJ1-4,CASSEPGGEKLFF,TGTGCCAGCAGTGAACCGGGAGGGGAAAAACTGTTTTTT
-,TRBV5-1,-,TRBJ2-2,CASSLLRTADRGELFF,TGCGCCAGCAGCCTGTTGAGAACAGCCGACCGCGGGGAGCTGTTTTTT
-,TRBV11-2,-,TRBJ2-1,CASSLGGGLNEQFF,TGTGCCAGCAGCTTAGGAGGCGGACTGAATGAGCAGTTCTTC
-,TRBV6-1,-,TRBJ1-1,CASSEQETEAFF,TGTGCCAGCAGTGAACAGGAAACTGAAGCTTTCTTT
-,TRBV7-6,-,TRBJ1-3,CASSLEGVGTISGNTIYF,TGTGCCAGCAGCTTAGAAGGGGTCGGCACTATCTCTGGAAACACCATATATTTT
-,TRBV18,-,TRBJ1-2,CASSPRARSGYTF,TGTGCCAGCTCACCGCGGGCGAGATCTGGCTACACCTTC
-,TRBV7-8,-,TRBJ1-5,CASSPPGVGNQPQHF,TGTGCCAGCAGCCCCCCAGGGGTCGGCAATCAGCCCCAGCATTTT
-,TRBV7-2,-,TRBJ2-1,CASSSGRTYNEQFF,TGTGCCAGCAGCTCGGGGCGCACCTACAATGAGCAGTTCTTC
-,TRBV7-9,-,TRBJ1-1,CASSLAPGTTEAFF,TGTGCCAGCAGCTTAGCTCCCGGGACCACTGAAGCTTTCTTT